Reported below is one T cell receptor beta chain. Antigen: not known. Both 60 Vbeta primers and 13 Jbeta primers went into the PCR. Clones were read by immunoSEQ multiplex PCR, and TCRdb kept only the in-frame ones, dropping some. The table records roughly 120,000 clones, around three quarters of them present only once. These data belong to a study of cytomegalovirus exposure and HLA in healthy donors. Study results and limitations: CMV serostatus was the sole immune exposure data available. Across donors, presence/absence analyses took sequencing depth to be roughly uniform. TCR beta V- and J-gene trimming, according to a later analysis, was linked to a missense DCLRE1C variant.

The germline CDR1 and CDR2 sequences are SGHTA and FQGNSA. This CDR3 spans 16 amino acids. V lost 2 bases to trimming and J lost 5 bases; unmatched junction nucleotides: 10. Donors showed nominal health when sampled, although they likely had unrecorded immune exposures. The V call is TRBV7-2, the J call TRBJ1-2, with 8 bases lining up with TRBD1. This receptor was taken from a man between 45 and 60 years old in good health and CMV-seropositive. Sample: PBMCs. The CDR3 sequence: CASSLSGTGLLYGYTF. The CDR3 DNA follows: TGTGCCAGCAGCTTATCGGGGACAGGTTTGCTATATGGCTACACCTTC.